This T cell receptor beta chain was documented in a study of shared clonotypes between healthy human individuals (dated by TCRdb to the early 2020s). Background for the entire study: A few men and a couple of women, aged 18 to 49 years, made up the cohort. Per donor, three plates each were used for CD4 naive and CD4 memory, two for CD8 naive, and one for CD8 memory. To increase sequencing depth and limit assay-specific biases, TCR repertoire library preparation and sequencing were carried out by different laboratories using diverse techniques. Between about 0.9 and 9 billion PBMCs per donor were obtained by leukapheresis. To estimate repertoire size and how much clonotypes are shared between individuals, the study performed deep sequencing of blood TCR repertoires from about five healthy adults. Paper-wide results and their limitations: Pairwise subsampling indicated that sequencing depth was expected to affect the degree of clonotype sharing among donors. Naive subsets generally had larger estimated clonotype richness than memory subsets did. Sampling was restricted to blood, and TCR repertoires in tissues likely differ from the TCR repertoires found in blood. Across a few donors, approximately 4.9% of naive CD4, roughly 3.5% of naive CD8, 2.3% of memory CD4, and roughly 0.4% of memory CD8 clonotypes were shared. Higher generation probabilities were observed for clonotypes shared by all four sorted-subset donors than for non-shared clonotypes. The genetic and exposure-history diversity represented was limited by the small number of donors. Incomplete sequencing was indicated by rarefaction of sorted-subset datasets, despite the large sequencing depth.

Using the deep immunoSEQ assay, multiplex PCR amplified TCR CDR3 regions from genomic DNA. Genomic DNA extracted from each cell subset was distributed evenly over all wells of several immunoSEQ 96-well plates, and each plate served as one replicate. Each replicate PCR for sorted subsets received about 200 ng genomic DNA, equal to 28,000 or so T cell genomes. Purified libraries were measured with a Qubit 3.0 fluorometer, size-checked on a Bioanalyzer 2100, and measured again with the KAPA Library Quantification kit. Every immunoSEQ 96-well plate was sequenced on a dedicated single-read 150-cycle Illumina NextSeq 550 flow cell. From the authors' description of their analysis: Because only junctional sequences without quality scores were contained in the immunoSEQ output, filtering matching that applied to full-length reads could not be performed. Sequences were annotated with PyIR, a Python wrapper for IgBLAST v1.9, using IMGT germline references to assign V/J genes and CDR3. Any read was removed if the V/J assignment was weak (E-value above 1e-6), the CDR3 was missing, or the read contained stop codons, out-of-frame junctions, or ambiguous translated residues. V3J clonotypes were defined as sequences sharing the same inferred V gene, J gene, and CDR3 amino acid sequence. Percentage overlap between repertoires was computed as shared unique clonotypes divided by the size of the smaller repertoire. Three approaches were used to assess repertoire richness: RTK rarefaction, the Chao1 estimator, and Recon v2.1 estimates of unobserved clonotypes. For all TCRbeta clonotypes obtained by the gDNA method from a handful of donors, generation probabilities were computed with OLGA. TCRdb carries this immuneACCESS record with in-frame sequences only. Its versions omit some clonotypes, under half of them owing to an unresolved V gene in the studies checked, with the rest unexplained. V and J calls and clone size are copied from that table; D and trimming were computed from the DNA. Counted in this sample were over a million clones; roughly 74% of them appeared once. More than 0.55% of the sample rests with the top ten.

The donors were healthy, HIV-negative adults who had no recently reported acute infections or vaccinations. Every donor was a Caucasian adult living in Nashville, Tennessee, USA. CD4+ T cells were enriched by magnetic negative selection; naive cells were then positively selected on CD45RA, and the negative fraction formed the memory subset. After blood collection by leukapheresis, PBMCs were isolated using Ficoll-Histopaque density gradient centrifugation and then cryopreserved in the vapor phase of liquid nitrogen. Analytical flow cytometry was used to check the purity and quantity of each magnetically sorted T cell population. Genomic DNA was isolated from each sorted fraction and quantified by UV absorbance on a Nanodrop 2000c. As for this clone: What this receptor recognizes is not known. No base qualities exist here, and no much larger clone lies one base off it.

The CDR3 has 17 amino acids, counting the end cysteine and phenylalanine. The sequence is cut down to CDR3 DNA, 51 bases in frame from base 1. V ends up 6 bases short and J 2 bases short, with an unmatched junction base count of 13. The germline V gene provides CDR1 MDHEN and CDR2 SYDVKM. The chain is assembled from TRBV28 and TRBJ1-1, with 9 central nucleotides matching TRBD1. This clonotype was obtained from a man between 18 and 35 years old in good health. Some clones in this sample may be carry-over from other donors' samples. Sequencing was performed on memory CD4+ T cells from PBMCs. This specimen's cell subset or site label, interpreted: CD45RA-negative fraction. The DNA sequence reads TGTGCCAGCAGCCGACAACCGGGACAGGGCCCCAACACTGAAGCTTTCTTT. Translated, this is CASSRQPGQGPNTEAFF.